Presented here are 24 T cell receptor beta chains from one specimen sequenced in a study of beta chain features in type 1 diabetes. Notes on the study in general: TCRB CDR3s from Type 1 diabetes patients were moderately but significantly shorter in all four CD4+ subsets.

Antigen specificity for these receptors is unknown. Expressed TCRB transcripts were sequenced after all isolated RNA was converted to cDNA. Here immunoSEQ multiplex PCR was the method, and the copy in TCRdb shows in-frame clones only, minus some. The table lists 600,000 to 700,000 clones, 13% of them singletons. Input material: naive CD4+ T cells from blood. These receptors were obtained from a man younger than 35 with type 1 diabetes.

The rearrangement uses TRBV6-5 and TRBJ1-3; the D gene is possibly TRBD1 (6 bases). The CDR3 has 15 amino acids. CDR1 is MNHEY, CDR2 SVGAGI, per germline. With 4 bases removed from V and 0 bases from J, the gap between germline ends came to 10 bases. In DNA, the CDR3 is TGTGCCAGCAGTTTAGGACAGAACTCTGGAAACACCATATATTTT. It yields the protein CASSLGQNSGNTIYF.

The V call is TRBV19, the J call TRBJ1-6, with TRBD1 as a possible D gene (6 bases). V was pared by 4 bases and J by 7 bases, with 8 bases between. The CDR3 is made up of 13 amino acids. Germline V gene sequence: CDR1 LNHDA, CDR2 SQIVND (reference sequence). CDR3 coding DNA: TGTGCCAGTAGTAGGGGGCCGAATTCACCCCTCCACTTT. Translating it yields CASSRGPNSPLHF.

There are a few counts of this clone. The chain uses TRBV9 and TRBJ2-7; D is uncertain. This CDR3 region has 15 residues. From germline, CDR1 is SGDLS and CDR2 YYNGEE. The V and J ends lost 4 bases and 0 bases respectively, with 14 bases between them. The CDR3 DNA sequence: TGTGCCAGCAGCCGCCTGGACGGATCCTCCTACGAGCAGTACTTC. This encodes CASSRLDGSSYEQYF.

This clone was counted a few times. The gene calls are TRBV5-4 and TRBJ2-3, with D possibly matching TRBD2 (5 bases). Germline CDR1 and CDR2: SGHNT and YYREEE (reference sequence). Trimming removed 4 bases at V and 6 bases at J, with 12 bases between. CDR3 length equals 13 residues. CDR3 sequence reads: CASSLPPGDTQYF. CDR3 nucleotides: TGTGCCAGCAGCCTCCCCCCGGGGGATACGCAGTATTTT.

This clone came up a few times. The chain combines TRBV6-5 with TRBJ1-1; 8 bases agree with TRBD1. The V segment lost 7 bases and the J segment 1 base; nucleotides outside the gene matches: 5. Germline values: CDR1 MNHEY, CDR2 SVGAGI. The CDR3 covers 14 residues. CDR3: CASTYGTGNTEAFF. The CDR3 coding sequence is TGTGCCAGCACATACGGGACAGGGAACACTGAAGCTTTCTTT.

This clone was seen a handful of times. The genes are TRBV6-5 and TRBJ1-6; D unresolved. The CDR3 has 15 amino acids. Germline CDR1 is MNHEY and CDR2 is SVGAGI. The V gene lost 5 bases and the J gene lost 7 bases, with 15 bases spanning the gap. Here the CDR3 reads CASSKGVRVNSPLHF. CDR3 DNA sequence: TGTGCCAGCAGTAAGGGAGTGAGGGTAAATTCACCCCTCCACTTT.

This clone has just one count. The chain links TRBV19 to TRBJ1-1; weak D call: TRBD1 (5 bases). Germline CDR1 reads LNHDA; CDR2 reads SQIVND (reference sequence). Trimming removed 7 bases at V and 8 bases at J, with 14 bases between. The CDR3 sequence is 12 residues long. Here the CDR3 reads CASKRGSGEAFF. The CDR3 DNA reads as TGTGCCAGTAAAAGAGGTTCAGGGGAAGCTTTCTTT.

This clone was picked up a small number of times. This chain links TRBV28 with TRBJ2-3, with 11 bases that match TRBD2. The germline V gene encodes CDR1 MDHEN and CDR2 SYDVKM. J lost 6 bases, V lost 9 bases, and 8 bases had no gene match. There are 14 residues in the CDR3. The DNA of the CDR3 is TGTGCCAGTAGCCCTAGCGGGGGGCTGGATACGCAGTATTTT. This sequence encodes CASSPSGGLDTQYF.

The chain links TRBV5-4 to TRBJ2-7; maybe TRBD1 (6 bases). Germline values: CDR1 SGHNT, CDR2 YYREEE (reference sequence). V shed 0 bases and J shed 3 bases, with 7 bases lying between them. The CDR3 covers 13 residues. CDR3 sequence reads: CASSLGGGYEQYF. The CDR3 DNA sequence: TGTGCCAGCAGCTTGGGAGGGGGCTACGAGCAGTACTTC.

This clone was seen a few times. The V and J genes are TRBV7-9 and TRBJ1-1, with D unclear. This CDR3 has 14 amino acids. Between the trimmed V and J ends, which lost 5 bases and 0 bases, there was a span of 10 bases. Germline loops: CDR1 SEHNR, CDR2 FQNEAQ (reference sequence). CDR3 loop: CASSLMGVNTEAFF. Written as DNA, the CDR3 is TGTGCCAGCAGCCTGATGGGAGTGAACACTGAAGCTTTCTTT.

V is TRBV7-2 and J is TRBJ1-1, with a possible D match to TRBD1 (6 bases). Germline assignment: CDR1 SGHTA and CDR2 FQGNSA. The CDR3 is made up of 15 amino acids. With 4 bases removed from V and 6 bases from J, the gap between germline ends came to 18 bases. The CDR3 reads CASSYSPAGAAEAFF. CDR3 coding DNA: TGTGCCAGCAGCTACTCCCCAGCAGGGGCCGCTGAAGCTTTCTTT.

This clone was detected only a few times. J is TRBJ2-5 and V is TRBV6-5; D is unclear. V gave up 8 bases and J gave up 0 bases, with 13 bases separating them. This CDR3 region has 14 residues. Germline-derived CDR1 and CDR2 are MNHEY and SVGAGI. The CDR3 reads CASRTALNQETQYF. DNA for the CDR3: TGTGCCAGCCGAACAGCACTAAACCAAGAGACCCAGTACTTC.

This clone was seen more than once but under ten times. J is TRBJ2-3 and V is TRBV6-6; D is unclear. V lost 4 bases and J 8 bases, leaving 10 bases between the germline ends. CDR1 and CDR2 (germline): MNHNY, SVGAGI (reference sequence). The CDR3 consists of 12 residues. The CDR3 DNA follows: TGTGCCAGCAGTTTAGAGAGTGGTACGCAGTATTTT. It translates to CASSLESGTQYF.

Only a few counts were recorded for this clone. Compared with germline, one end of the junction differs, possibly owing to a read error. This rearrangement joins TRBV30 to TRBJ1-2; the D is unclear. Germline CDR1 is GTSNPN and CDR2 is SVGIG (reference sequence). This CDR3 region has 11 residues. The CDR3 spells CASSVGSGCTF. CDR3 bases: TGTGCCTCCTCCGTAGGATCCGGCTGCACCTTC.

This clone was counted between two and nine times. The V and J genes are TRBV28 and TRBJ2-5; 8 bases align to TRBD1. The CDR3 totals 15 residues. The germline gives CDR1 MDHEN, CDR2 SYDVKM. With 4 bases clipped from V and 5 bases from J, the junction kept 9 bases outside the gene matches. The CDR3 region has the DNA TGTGCCAGCAGTTCGGCGACAGGGGCCGCGGAGACCCAGTACTTC. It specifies CASSSATGAAETQYF.

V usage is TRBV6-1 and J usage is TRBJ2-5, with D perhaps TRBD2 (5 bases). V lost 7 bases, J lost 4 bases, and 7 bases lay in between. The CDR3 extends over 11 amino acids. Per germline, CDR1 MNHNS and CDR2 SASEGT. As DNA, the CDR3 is TGTGCCAGCACCCGGGGAGAGACCCAGTACTTC. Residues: CASTRGETQYF.

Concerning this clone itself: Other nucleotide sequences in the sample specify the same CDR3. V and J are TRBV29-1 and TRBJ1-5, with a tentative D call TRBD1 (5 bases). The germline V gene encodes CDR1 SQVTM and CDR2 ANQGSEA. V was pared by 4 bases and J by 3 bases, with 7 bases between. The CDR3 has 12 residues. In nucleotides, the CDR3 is TGCAGCGTTGGACAGTCCAATCAGCCCCAGCATTTT. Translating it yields CSVGQSNQPQHF.

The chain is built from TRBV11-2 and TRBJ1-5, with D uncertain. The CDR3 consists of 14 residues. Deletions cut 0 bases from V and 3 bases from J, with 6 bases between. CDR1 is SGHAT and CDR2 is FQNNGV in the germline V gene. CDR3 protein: CASSLDTYNQPQHF. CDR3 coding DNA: TGTGCCAGCAGCTTAGACACCTACAATCAGCCCCAGCATTTT.

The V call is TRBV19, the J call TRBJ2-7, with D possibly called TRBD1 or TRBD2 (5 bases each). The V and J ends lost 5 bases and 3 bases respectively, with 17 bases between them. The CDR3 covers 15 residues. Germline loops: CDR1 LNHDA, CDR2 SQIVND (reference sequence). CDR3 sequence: CASSDAGASDYEQYF. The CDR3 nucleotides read TGTGCCAGTAGTGACGCCGGGGCGAGTGACTACGAGCAGTACTTC.

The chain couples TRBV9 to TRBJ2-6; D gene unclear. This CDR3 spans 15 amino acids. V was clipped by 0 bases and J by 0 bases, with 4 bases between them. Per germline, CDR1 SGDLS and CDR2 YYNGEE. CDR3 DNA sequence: TGTGCCAGCAGCGTAGAACCCTCTGGGGCCAACGTCCTGACTTTC. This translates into CASSVEPSGANVLTF.

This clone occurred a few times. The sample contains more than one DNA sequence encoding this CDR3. For the CDR3, the DNA is TGTGCCTGGAGCCGGAGCAATCAGCCCCAGCATTTT. Encoded protein: CAWSRSNQPQHF. V and J are TRBV30 and TRBJ1-5; D unresolved. The CDR3 sequence is 12 residues long. CDR1 is GTSNPN and CDR2 is SVGIG in the germline V gene (reference sequence). The V end lost 3 bases, the J end lost 1 base, and 4 bases lay between the germline ends.

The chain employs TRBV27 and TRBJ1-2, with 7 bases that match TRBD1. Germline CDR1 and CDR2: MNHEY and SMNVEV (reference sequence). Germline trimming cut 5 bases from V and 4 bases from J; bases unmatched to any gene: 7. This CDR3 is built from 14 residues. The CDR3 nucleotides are TGTGCCAGCAGTGTCACAGGGGACCTCTATGGCTACACCTTC. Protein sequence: CASSVTGDLYGYTF.

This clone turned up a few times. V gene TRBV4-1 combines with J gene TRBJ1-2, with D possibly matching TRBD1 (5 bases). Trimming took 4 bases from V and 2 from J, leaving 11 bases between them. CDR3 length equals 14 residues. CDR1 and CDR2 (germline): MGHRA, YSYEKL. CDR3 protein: CASSLGPANYGYTF. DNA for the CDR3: TGCGCCAGCAGCCTGGGGCCAGCCAACTATGGCTACACCTTC.

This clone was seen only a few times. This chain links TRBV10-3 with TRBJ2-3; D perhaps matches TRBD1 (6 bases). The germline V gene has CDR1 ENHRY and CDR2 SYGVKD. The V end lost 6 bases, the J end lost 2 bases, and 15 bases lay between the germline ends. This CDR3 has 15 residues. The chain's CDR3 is CAISSGDQITDTQYF. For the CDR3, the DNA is TGTGCCATCAGCTCAGGGGACCAGATCACAGATACGCAGTATTTT.